These 3 T cell receptor beta chains were all obtained from the same sample, sequenced in a study of T cell responses to AZD1222 COVID-19 vaccine. Profiling relied on immunoSEQ multiplex PCR, and the TCRdb table lists in-frame clones only, not all of them. Among approximately 110,000 clones listed, about 92% were seen once. Sequences were derived from peripheral blood, sampled 28 days after the second AZD1222 dose. The receptors were gathered from an adult who received the AZD1222 COVID-19 vaccine.

This rearrangement joins TRBV28 to TRBJ1-2; TRBD1 matches 10 bases. Germline V gives CDR1 MDHEN, CDR2 SYDVKM. J gave up 4 bases and V 3 bases, and 2 bases lay outside the gene matches. The CDR3 loop spans 14 amino acids. Written as DNA, the CDR3 is TGTGCCAGCAGTTTGGACAGGGGGACCTATGGCTACACCTTC. Translation: CASSLDRGTYGYTF.

V gene TRBV5-6 combines with J gene TRBJ2-7; D uncertain. CDR1 SGHDT and CDR2 YYEEEE come from the germline V gene. The CDR3 is made up of 15 amino acids. V dropped 4 bases and J dropped 2 bases, with 16 bases sitting between them. In nucleotides, the CDR3 is TGTGCCAGCAGCCTAGAAGGCAGGACCGCCTACGAGCAGTACTTC. Protein: CASSLEGRTAYEQYF.

The J gene is TRBJ2-1, the V gene TRBV5-1; 10 nucleotides line up with TRBD2. Looked up from germline, CDR1 is SGHRS and CDR2 is YFSETQ. The CDR3 runs 14 residues. V shed 4 bases and J 5 bases; nucleotides not matched to a gene: 3. CDR3 in amino acids: CASSRGLAHNEQFF. CDR3 nucleotide sequence: TGCGCCAGCAGCCGGGGACTAGCGCACAATGAGCAGTTCTTC. Supplemented by reference TRBV5-1 and TRBJ2-1, the full variable domain reads KAGVTQTPRYLIKTRGQQVTLSCSPISGHRSVSWYQQTPGQGLQFLFEYFSETQRNKGNFPGRFSGRQFSNSRSEMNVSTLELGDSALYLCASSRGLAHNEQFFGPGTRLTVL.